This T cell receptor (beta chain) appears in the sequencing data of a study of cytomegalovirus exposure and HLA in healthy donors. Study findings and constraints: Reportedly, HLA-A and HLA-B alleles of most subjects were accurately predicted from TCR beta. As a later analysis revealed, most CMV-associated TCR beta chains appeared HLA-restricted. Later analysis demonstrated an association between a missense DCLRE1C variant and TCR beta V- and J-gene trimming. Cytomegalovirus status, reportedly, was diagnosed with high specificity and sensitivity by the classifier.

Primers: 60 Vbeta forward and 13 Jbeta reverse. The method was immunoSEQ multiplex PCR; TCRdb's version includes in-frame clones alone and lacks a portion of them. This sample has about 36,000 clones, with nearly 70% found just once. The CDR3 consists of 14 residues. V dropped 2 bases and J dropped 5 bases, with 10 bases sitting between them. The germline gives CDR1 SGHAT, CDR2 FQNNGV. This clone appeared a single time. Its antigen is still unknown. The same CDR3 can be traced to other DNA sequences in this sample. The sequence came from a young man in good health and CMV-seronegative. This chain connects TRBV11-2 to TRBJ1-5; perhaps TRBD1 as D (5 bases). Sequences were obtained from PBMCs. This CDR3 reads CASSLSGGDQPQHF. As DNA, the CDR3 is TGTGCCAGCAGCTTAAGTGGGGGGGATCAGCCCCAGCATTTT.